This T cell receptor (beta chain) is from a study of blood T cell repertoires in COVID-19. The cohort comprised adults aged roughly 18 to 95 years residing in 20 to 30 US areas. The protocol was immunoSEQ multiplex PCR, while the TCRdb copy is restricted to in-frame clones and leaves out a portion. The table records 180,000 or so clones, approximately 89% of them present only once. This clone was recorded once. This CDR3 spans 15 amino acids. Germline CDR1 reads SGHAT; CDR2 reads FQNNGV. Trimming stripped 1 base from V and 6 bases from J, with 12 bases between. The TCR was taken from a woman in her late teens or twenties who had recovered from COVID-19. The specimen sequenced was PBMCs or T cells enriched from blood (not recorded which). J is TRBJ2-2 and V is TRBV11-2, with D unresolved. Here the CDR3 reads CASSLGWVGPGELFF. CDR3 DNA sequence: TGTGCCAGCAGCTTAGGATGGGTGGGCCCCGGGGAGCTGTTTTTT.